Below, 17 T cell receptor beta chains from the same sample are listed, as sequenced in a study of blood T cell repertoires in COVID-19. Here immunoSEQ multiplex PCR was the method, and the copy in TCRdb shows in-frame clones only, minus some. The table records 200,000 to 250,000 clones, about 87% of them present only once. Input material: peripheral blood. These receptors all stem from a young man with COVID-19, enrolled during active disease.

This chain joins TRBV21-1 and TRBJ2-7; the table's D call TRBD1 went unverified against the DNA. TRBV21-1 is a pseudogene locus. This CDR3 contains 17 residues. The CDR3 spells CASRGQGGGRLTNEQYF. In DNA form, the CDR3 reads TGTGCCAGCAGGGGACAGGGAGGAGGTCGTCTGACTAACGAGCAGTACTTC.

This clone was counted between two and nine times. The chain employs TRBV19 and TRBJ1-2; 7 nucleotides align to TRBD1. This CDR3 contains 14 residues. Germline lookup yields CDR1 LNHDA and CDR2 SQIVND (reference sequence). V was clipped by 3 bases and J by 2 bases; unmatched bases: 3. CDR3: CASSMARGNYGYTF. In nucleotides, the CDR3 is TGTGCCAGTAGTATGGCCAGGGGGAACTATGGCTACACCTTC.

This sequence joins TRBV6-5 and TRBJ1-6; weak D call: TRBD1 (5 bases). CDR1 and CDR2 from the germline V gene are MNHEY and SVGAGI. Trimming stripped 2 bases from V and 6 bases from J, with 14 bases between. The CDR3 runs to 16 residues. CDR3 region: CASSYGGQPLNSPLHF. The CDR3 region has the DNA TGTGCCAGCAGTTACGGTGGACAACCTCTTAATTCACCCCTCCACTTT.

The chain combines TRBV6-5 with TRBJ2-7; possibly TRBD2 for D (5 bases). The germline CDR1 and CDR2 sequences are MNHEY and SVGAGI. The CDR3 is 12 amino acids. The V and J ends lost 4 bases and 6 bases respectively, with 10 bases between them. CDR3 in DNA: TGTGCCAGCAGTTTGAGGGTTGGCGAGCAGTACTTC. Encoded protein: CASSLRVGEQYF.

The V and J genes are TRBV9 and TRBJ2-7; a possible D gene is TRBD2 (6 bases). CDR3 length: 14 amino acids. V dropped 2 bases and J dropped 3 bases, with 12 bases sitting between them. In germline, CDR1 is SGDLS, CDR2 YYNGEE. CDR3 protein: CASSVASEHYEQYF. In DNA, the CDR3 is TGTGCCAGCAGCGTGGCTAGCGAGCACTACGAGCAGTACTTC. Complete variable domain (other parts from reference TRBV9 and TRBJ2-7): DSGVTQTPKHLITATGQRVTLRCSPRSGDLSVYWYQQSLDQGLQFLIQYYNGEERAKGNILERFSAQQFPDLHSELNLSSLELGDSALYFCASSVASEHYEQYFGPGTRLTVT.

The table lists this clone with a count of one. The V call is TRBV18, the J call TRBJ2-7; D remains unclear. CDR1 and CDR2 (germline): KGHSH, LQKENI. The CDR3 extends over 15 amino acids. V was clipped by 6 bases and J by 3 bases, with 18 bases between them. For the CDR3, the DNA is TGTGCCAGCTCCCAGTTGGCTTCTGCAAACTACGAGCAGTACTTC. Protein: CASSQLASANYEQYF.

The V gene is TRBV28, the J gene TRBJ1-4, with TRBD1 as a possible D gene (5 bases). The germline gives CDR1 MDHEN, CDR2 SYDVKM. Trimming removed 6 bases at V and 3 bases at J, with 11 bases between. The CDR3 runs to 14 residues. Here the CDR3 reads CASRPGIANEKLFF. The CDR3 bases are TGTGCCAGCAGGCCAGGGATCGCTAATGAAAAACTGTTTTTT.

V usage is TRBV29-1 and J usage is TRBJ1-1; weak D call: TRBD1 (5 bases). V lost 7 bases and J 8 bases, leaving 14 bases between the germline ends. Germline values: CDR1 SQVTM, CDR2 ANQGSEA. The CDR3 consists of 11 residues. The CDR3: CSGGVDWEAFF. The CDR3 coding sequence is TGCAGCGGGGGGGTAGACTGGGAAGCTTTCTTT.

This rearrangement joins TRBV4-2 to TRBJ2-7; TRBD2 might be the D (6 bases). V lost 4 bases to trimming and J lost 5 bases, with 15 bases between them. Germline CDR1 is LGHNA and CDR2 is YNFKEQ. CDR3 size: 14 residues. The CDR3 DNA is TGTGCCAGCAGCCTCCCAGGAGGGCCCCACGAGCAGTACTTC. It yields the protein CASSLPGGPHEQYF.

This sequence joins TRBV7-3 and TRBJ2-7, with 12 nucleotides matching TRBD2. Germline assignment: CDR1 SGHTA and CDR2 FQGTGA. The CDR3 has 15 amino acids. Trimming removed 3 bases from V and 4 bases from J; junction bases left unmatched: 4. CDR3 in amino acids: CASSFLTSGSYEQYF. DNA for the CDR3: TGTGCCAGCAGCTTCTTGACTAGCGGGAGTTACGAGCAGTACTTC.

J is TRBJ2-7 and V is TRBV5-6; 8 bases align to TRBD2. Germline V gene data show CDR1 as SGHDT and CDR2 as YYEEEE. J gave up 1 base and V 2 bases, and 5 bases lay outside the gene matches. The CDR3 length is 15 residues. The DNA of the CDR3 is TGTGCCAGCAGCTTTCGGGGGGGCGCATCCTACGAGCAGTACTTC. Its translation is CASSFRGGASYEQYF.

The chain combines TRBV5-5 with TRBJ2-1, with 11 bases fitting TRBD2. Germline lookup yields CDR1 SGHKS and CDR2 YYEKEE (reference sequence). After removal of 6 bases from V and 1 base from J, the junction contained 3 bases not matched to a gene. The length of the CDR3 is 15 residues. The CDR3 is CASTIAGGSYNEQFF. The CDR3, as DNA: TGTGCCAGCACCATAGCGGGGGGGTCCTACAATGAGCAGTTCTTC.

The chain carries TRBV6-6 and TRBJ1-1, with 8 positions matching TRBD1. The V gene end was trimmed by 6 bases and the J gene end by 6 bases; junction bases not matched to a gene: 9. The CDR3 contains 14 residues. In germline, CDR1 is MNHNY, CDR2 SVGAGI (reference sequence). CDR3 residues: CASSRQGTSSEAFF. Here the CDR3 DNA reads TGTGCCAGCAGCAGACAGGGGACTTCGTCTGAAGCTTTCTTT.

This clone came up once. The V gene is TRBV28, the J gene TRBJ2-7; 16 nucleotides align to TRBD2. V was pared by 4 bases and J by 5 bases, with 5 bases of the junction left unmatched. The CDR3 is 16 amino acids. CDR1 is MDHEN, CDR2 SYDVKM, per germline. CDR3 protein: CASSSPGLAGGNEQYF. In DNA, the CDR3 is TGTGCCAGCAGTTCTCCGGGACTAGCGGGAGGGAACGAGCAGTACTTC.

V usage is TRBV19 and J usage is TRBJ1-5; no firm D call. Germline assignment: CDR1 LNHDA and CDR2 SQIVND (reference sequence). The CDR3 has 13 amino acids. V was clipped by 5 bases and J by 4 bases, with 9 bases between them. CDR3 nucleotides: TGTGCCAGTAGTCGACGGGAGAATCAGCCCCAGCATTTT. Translation: CASSRRENQPQHF.

The gene calls are TRBV28 and TRBJ1-5, with 10 bases aligning to TRBD1. V lost 6 bases, J lost 2 bases, and 4 bases stayed unmatched. CDR3 size: 15 residues. CDR1 is MDHEN and CDR2 is SYDVKM in the germline V gene. The CDR3 spells CASSPGTGGNQPQHF. DNA for the CDR3: TGTGCCAGCAGCCCCGGGACAGGGGGCAATCAGCCCCAGCATTTT.

This clone was detected many times. The rearrangement uses TRBV2 and TRBJ1-6; 10 bases map to TRBD1. J gave up 8 bases and V 6 bases, and 13 bases lay outside the gene matches. Per the germline V gene, CDR1 is SNHLY and CDR2 is FYNNEI. There are 17 residues in the CDR3. The CDR3 bases are TGTGCCAGCAGCCCCCCCGGGACAGGGGTCTCCTATTCACCCCTCCACTTT. This translates into CASSPPGTGVSYSPLHF.